These T cell receptor beta chains were read from a single sample in a study of OX40 agonist ivuxolimab in advanced cancers. The assay was immunoSEQ multiplex PCR, and TCRdb's table has in-frame clones only and misses some. The data show 75,000 to 95,000 clones, around 87% seen once. This sample comprised CD4+ or CD8+ T cells sorted from blood, obtained in a trial of the OX40 agonist ivuxolimab. The receptors stem from an adult with an advanced solid tumor such as melanoma, head and neck, liver or kidney cancer. The CDR3 runs from the conserved cysteine through the conserved F or W. The D gene is left open where the match is weak. Size tells how often a clone was seen (once, few, many) or the class of an expanded clone, and some rows leave it out.

cdr3_aa cdr3_nt d_call clone_size j_call v_call
CASSATWGKLFF TGTGCCAGCAGTGCAACTTGGGGAAAACTGTTTTTT . once TRBJ1-4 TRBV6-5
CASSPRWTSTDTQYF TGTGCCAGCAGCCCCCGTTGGACTAGCACAGATACGCAGTATTTT . . TRBJ2-3 TRBV9
CASSLAGQGGAYGYTF TGTGCCAGCAGCTTAGCAGGGCAGGGAGGCGCCTATGGCTACACCTTC . . TRBJ1-2 TRBV7-8
CASRKTTGGSNYGYTF TGCGCCAGCAGAAAAACTACAGGGGGCAGCAACTATGGCTACACCTTC TRBD1 . TRBJ1-2 TRBV5-1
CASSASGQGSDTQYF TGTGCCAGCAGCGCGTCGGGACAGGGGTCAGATACGCAGTATTTT TRBD1 once TRBJ2-3 TRBV6-4
CASSPTAGYGYTF TGCGCCAGCAGCCCAACGGCAGGCTATGGCTACACCTTC . . TRBJ1-2 TRBV5-1
CASSEATAANEQFF TGTGCCAGCAGTGAAGCAACAGCGGCCAATGAGCAGTTCTTC . . TRBJ2-1 TRBV6-1
CASSIPRVGISYNEQFF TGTGCCAGCAGCATCCCGAGGGTGGGGATTTCCTACAATGAGCAGTTCTTC . . TRBJ2-1 TRBV9
CASSLESLRGSELFF TGTGCCAGCAGCTTAGAGTCTCTCAGGGGGAGCGAGCTGTTTTTT TRBD1 . TRBJ2-2 TRBV11-2
CASSGGGLAGADTQYF TGTGCCAGCAGTGGGGGGGGACTAGCGGGAGCAGATACGCAGTATTTT TRBD2 . TRBJ2-3 TRBV2
CASSNGDRVGVNIQYF TGTGCCAGCAGCAACGGGGACAGGGTAGGGGTAAACATTCAGTACTTC TRBD1 . TRBJ2-4 TRBV9
CASSTLSGEETQYF TGCGCCAGCAGCACCCTCTCAGGGGAAGAGACCCAGTACTTC . . TRBJ2-5 TRBV5-1
CASSYSQASGGYTF TGTGCCAGCAGTTATAGTCAGGCATCAGGTGGCTACACCTTC . . TRBJ1-2 TRBV6-5
CASRLLTEAFF TGTGCCAGCAGGCTTCTCACTGAAGCTTTCTTT . . TRBJ1-1 TRBV2
CASRHTQIDPNYGYTF TGTGCCAGCAGACATACCCAGATCGACCCTAACTATGGCTACACCTTC . once TRBJ1-2 TRBV28
CASSIEQPGRTEAFF TGTGCCAGTAGTATAGAACAGCCAGGGAGAACTGAAGCTTTCTTT . . TRBJ1-1 TRBV19
CASSPPNEKLFF TGTGCCAGCAGTCCTCCTAATGAAAAACTGTTTTTT . few TRBJ1-4 TRBV28
CASSFRTGGSEQYF TGTGCCAGCAGTTTTAGGACAGGGGGCTCCGAGCAGTACTTC TRBD1 few TRBJ2-7 TRBV27
CASSTGTGAMNTEAFF TGCGCCAGCAGCACCGGGACAGGGGCCATGAACACTGAAGCTTTCTTT TRBD1 few TRBJ1-1 TRBV5-1
CASSRETGQGLPYEQYF TGCGCCAGCAGCCGAGAAACCGGACAGGGCCTTCCCTACGAGCAGTACTTC TRBD1 . TRBJ2-7 TRBV4-1
CASSYFRGAHYGYTF TGTGCCAGCAGTTACTTTCGCGGGGCACACTATGGCTACACCTTC . . TRBJ1-2 TRBV6-5
CSVEDTGGRDTQYF TGCAGCGTTGAGGATACAGGGGGACGGGATACGCAGTATTTT TRBD1 . TRBJ2-3 TRBV29-1
CASSIVAGLQETQYF TGTGCCAGTAGTATAGTAGCGGGGCTACAAGAGACCCAGTACTTC TRBD2 . TRBJ2-5 TRBV19
CASSPGQHSSNYGYTF TGCGCCAGCAGCCCGGGACAGCACTCTTCCAACTATGGCTACACCTTC TRBD1 . TRBJ1-2 TRBV5-1
CASTQGASYNEQFF TGTGCCAGCACTCAGGGGGCGTCCTACAATGAGCAGTTCTTC TRBD1 . TRBJ2-1 TRBV11-3
CASSLVGGTANNEQFF TGCGCCAGCAGCTTGGTCGGAGGGACAGCGAACAATGAGCAGTTCTTC . once TRBJ2-1 TRBV5-1
CASSFMVGRRSSYEQYF TGTGCCAGCAGCTTTATGGTGGGACGTAGGAGCTCCTACGAGCAGTACTTC . . TRBJ2-7 TRBV5-8
CASSSRGGQGRNEQFF TGTGCCAGTAGTAGTCGTGGGGGACAGGGGAGGAATGAGCAGTTCTTC TRBD1 . TRBJ2-1 TRBV19
CASSIQAGGYNEQFF TGTGCCAGTAGTATTCAAGCGGGAGGCTACAATGAGCAGTTCTTC TRBD2 . TRBJ2-1 TRBV19
CASSLYPDAWIF TGTGCCAGCAGCTTATATCCCGATGCCTGGATCTTC . . TRBJ2-1 TRBV7-2
CASSLGSSGTSYNEQFF TGTGCCAGCAGCTTGGGGTCAAGCGGGACCTCCTACAATGAGCAGTTCTTC TRBD2 . TRBJ2-1 TRBV11-3
CASSLDSNFGNTIYF TGTGCCAGCAGCTTAGACAGCAATTTTGGAAACACCATATATTTT . . TRBJ1-3 TRBV7-3
CASSSGTFMNTEAFF TGCGCCAGCAGCTCGGGGACATTTATGAACACTGAAGCTTTCTTT . . TRBJ1-1 TRBV5-1
CASSLLRTGLTGELFF TGTGCCAGCAGCTTGCTCAGGACAGGCCTCACCGGGGAGCTGTTTTTT TRBD1 . TRBJ2-2 TRBV5-6
CASSSGTGQNGYTF TGTGCCAGCAGTTCCGGGACAGGACAGAATGGCTACACCTTC TRBD1 . TRBJ1-2 TRBV27
CASSPGLATDTQYF TGCGCCAGCAGCCCGGGACTCGCCACAGATACGCAGTATTTT . . TRBJ2-3 TRBV5-1
CASSLEGSGNNEQFF TGTGCCAGCAGCTTAGAGGGGTCAGGAAACAATGAGCAGTTCTTC . few TRBJ2-1 TRBV7-9
CASSQEWGQNYEQYF TGTGCCAGCAGCCAAGAATGGGGACAAAACTACGAGCAGTACTTC . . TRBJ2-7 TRBV4-2
CASSPGTGRKETQYF TGTGCCAGCAGCCCCGGGACAGGGCGTAAAGAGACCCAGTACTTC TRBD1 . TRBJ2-5 TRBV9
CSVAQGTEAFF TGCAGCGTTGCCCAGGGCACTGAAGCTTTCTTT . . TRBJ1-1 TRBV29-1
CASSVTGAGETQYF TGTGCCAGCAGCGTAACAGGGGCTGGGGAGACCCAGTACTTC TRBD1 . TRBJ2-5 TRBV9
CASSEDLRGPLSGYTF TGTGCCAGCAGTGAAGACCTCAGGGGGCCACTCTCTGGCTACACCTTC TRBD1 . TRBJ1-2 TRBV2
CASSEGGNWQPQHF TGTGCCAGCAGTGAAGGGGGAAACTGGCAGCCCCAGCATTTT . . TRBJ1-5 TRBV2
CASSPPGLDGEQYF TGTGCCAGCTCACCACCGGGACTAGACGGCGAGCAGTACTTC TRBD2 . TRBJ2-7 TRBV18
CASSLTGFTGRLHF TGTGCCAGCAGTTTAACAGGATTCACCGGGCGGCTCCACTTT . . TRBJ1-6 TRBV28
CASTTGGGLAGELFF TGTGCCAGCACGACGGGGGGGGGACTCGCCGGGGAGCTGTTTTTT TRBD2 . TRBJ2-2 TRBV5-6
CASSQDQRPIEAFF TGTGCCAGCAGCCAAGATCAGCGCCCCATAGAAGCTTTCTTT . . TRBJ1-1 TRBV14
CASSPLNWDGWTFF TGTGCCAGCTCACCCCTCAATTGGGACGGTTGGACTTTCTTT . . TRBJ1-1 TRBV18
CSVGTSDTQYF TGCAGCGTGGGGACTTCAGATACGCAGTATTTT . . TRBJ2-3 TRBV29-1
CAISGLAGRTDLTSEQFF TGTGCCATCAGTGGCCTAGCGGGACGTACGGACCTTACAAGTGAGCAGTTCTTC TRBD2 . TRBJ2-1 TRBV10-3
CASSQGTSGRSYNEQFF TGCGCCAGCAGCCAAGGGACTAGCGGGAGGTCCTACAATGAGCAGTTCTTC TRBD2 once TRBJ2-1 TRBV4-3
CASSVGGISGNTIYF TGTGCCAGCAGCGTAGGGGGGATCTCTGGAAACACCATATATTTT . once TRBJ1-3 TRBV13